These 30 T cell receptor beta chains were all obtained from the same sample, sequenced in a study of T cell repertoires in cytomegalovirus infection. These receptors are not linked to any known antigen. MiXCR was run by TCRdb on the reads, yielding one entry per CDR3 protein. This sample has a few hundred thousand distinct CDR3 sequences, with 25% found just once. The sample here was cultured PBMCs, taken from culture after CMV antigen stimulation. These receptors originate from a human donor in good health (CMV status not recorded). Some clones in this sample may be carry-over from other donors' samples.

This clonotype was observed once. V gene TRBV28 combines with J gene TRBJ2-1; D is unresolved. The CDR3 has 16 residues. Germline V CDR1 and CDR2: MDHEN, SYDVKM. V was shortened by 4 bases and J by 0 bases, with 13 bases between the two germline ends. CDR3: CASSYYPLHSYNEQFF. Written as DNA, the CDR3 is TGTGCCAGCAGTTACTACCCCTTACACTCCTACAATGAGCAGTTCTTC.

The V gene is TRBV6-5, the J gene TRBJ2-5, with D uncertain. The CDR3 is 15 residues long. V dropped 2 bases and J dropped 1 base, with 11 bases sitting between them. CDR1 is MNHEY and CDR2 is SVGAGI in the germline V gene. CDR3 nucleotide sequence: TGTGCCAGCAGTTACGGGCGGAAAGTCCAAGAGACCCAGTACTTC. Amino acids: CASSYGRKVQETQYF.

This clonotype was picked up many times. The chain is built from TRBV12-3 or TRBV12-4 and TRBJ1-6; no clear D gene. Trimming removed 6 bases from V and 6 bases from J, with 15 bases in between. The CDR3 runs to 15 residues. The CDR3 nucleotides read TGTGCCAGCAGCCCCGCTGGGCAGATTAATTCACCCCTCCACTTT. It is translated as CASSPAGQINSPLHF.

This clonotype was detected ten times or more. Here the CDR3 reads CASSLGWGRYSYNEQFF. The CDR3 DNA follows: TGTGCCAGCAGCTTAGGTTGGGGACGGTACTCCTACAATGAGCAGTTCTTC. The chain employs TRBV7-2 and TRBJ2-1, with D perhaps matching TRBD1 or TRBD2 (5 bases each). V shed 1 base and J shed 0 bases, with 13 bases lying between them. This CDR3 spans 17 amino acids. Per the germline V gene, CDR1 is SGHTA and CDR2 is FQGNSA.

This clonotype was recorded a few times. J is TRBJ1-2 and V is TRBV29-1; maybe TRBD1 (6 bases). CDR3 length equals 16 residues. Germline V lookup: CDR1 SQVTM, CDR2 ANQGSEA. The V gene lost 6 bases and the J gene lost 4 bases, with 24 bases spanning the gap. The CDR3: CSVMGAGSEGIYGYTF. CDR3 nucleotide sequence: TGCAGCGTCATGGGGGCAGGTAGCGAAGGGATCTATGGCTACACCTTC.

This clonotype was detected a few times. The chain couples TRBV25-1 to TRBJ1-3; D not certain. Germline V gene lookup returns CDR1 MGHDK and CDR2 SYGVNS. The V end lost 3 bases, the J end lost 0 bases, and 9 bases lay between the germline ends. The CDR3 is 15 amino acids. The DNA of the CDR3 is TGTGCCAGCAGTGATCCGGGCGGCTCTGGAAACACCATATATTTT. Its protein product is CASSDPGGSGNTIYF.

The sample holds many counts of this clonotype. The V gene is TRBV7-2, the J gene TRBJ2-2, with TRBD2 matching 9 bases. The CDR3 has 17 residues. Looked up from germline, CDR1 is SGHTA and CDR2 is FQGNSA. V lost 2 bases and J lost 7; bases outside the gene matches: 11. CDR3 sequence (DNA): TGTGCCAGCAGCTTACTTAGGGCGGGAGGGCTAAACGGGGAGCTGTTTTTT. This codes for CASSLLRAGGLNGELFF. The full variable domain, completed using reference TRBV7-2 and TRBJ2-2, is GAGVSQSPSNKVTEKGKDVELRCDPISGHTALYWYRQSLGQGLEFLIYFQGNSAPDKSGLPSDRFSAERTGGSVSTLTIQRTQQEDSAVYLCASSLLRAGGLNGELFFGEGSRLTVL.

The CDR3 protein is CASSLAQGKGETQYF. Here the CDR3 DNA reads TGTGCCAGCAGCTTAGCTCAAGGGAAAGGGGAGACCCAGTACTTC. The chain couples TRBV7-2 to TRBJ2-5, with D uncertain. Germline V gene data show CDR1 as SGHTA and CDR2 as FQGNSA. CDR3 size: 15 residues. V lost 0 bases and J lost 5, with 13 bases in between.

The chain joins TRBV27 to TRBJ1-6; 8 bases align to TRBD1. Germline V gene sequence: CDR1 MNHEY, CDR2 SMNVEV (reference sequence). The CDR3 consists of 16 residues. With V trimmed by 3 bases and J by 8 bases, 9 bases remained unmatched. The chain's CDR3 is CASSFTTGDAHSPLHF. The CDR3 DNA follows: TGTGCCAGCAGTTTCACGACAGGGGACGCCCATTCACCCCTCCACTTT.

The chain has TRBV19 and TRBJ1-5; D gene uncertain. The ends were cut back, 9 bases at V and 4 bases at J, with 13 bases in the middle. Germline V gene lookup returns CDR1 LNHDA and CDR2 SQIVND (reference sequence). The CDR3 totals 13 residues. In nucleotides, the CDR3 is TGTGCCAGCACCGACCAAGGGAATCAGCCCCAGCATTTT. This encodes CASTDQGNQPQHF.

The rearrangement joins TRBV9 to TRBJ1-2; a weak D match, TRBD1 (6 bases). V lost 3 bases and J 2 bases, leaving 35 bases between the germline ends. Germline V gene data show CDR1 as SGDLS and CDR2 as YYNGEE. This CDR3 region has 22 residues. This CDR3 reads CASSARSNYRDRGPPDNYGYTF. DNA of the CDR3: TGTGCCAGCAGCGCCCGATCAAATTACAGGGACCGAGGCCCTCCTGACAACTATGGCTACACCTTC.

In its sample, this clonotype was seen many times. The chain uses TRBV6-1 and TRBJ2-1; D tentatively reads TRBD1 or TRBD2 (6 bases each). V gave up 6 bases and J gave up 3 bases, with 12 bases separating them. This CDR3 region has 14 residues. Germline V gene lookup returns CDR1 MNHNS and CDR2 SASEGT. This CDR3 is CASSKGGGYNEQFF. Here the CDR3 DNA reads TGTGCCAGCAGCAAGGGGGGAGGCTACAATGAGCAGTTCTTC.

The chain joins TRBV6-2 or TRBV6-3 to TRBJ2-7, with D perhaps matching TRBD2 (6 bases). This CDR3 is built from 15 residues. Trimming cost V 0 bases and J 2 bases, with 11 bases left between them. Germline-derived CDR1 and CDR2 are MNHEY and SVGEGT. The CDR3 reads CASSYSGWGAYEQYV. The CDR3 nucleotides read TGTGCCAGCAGTTACTCCGGATGGGGGGCCTACGAGCAGTACGTC.

V and J are TRBV6-2 or TRBV6-3 and TRBJ1-5; 8 bases map to TRBD1. CDR3 length: 14 residues. Germline CDR1 MNHEY, CDR2 SVGEGT. V was pared by 5 bases and J by 4 bases, with 4 bases of the junction left unmatched. The CDR3 here is CASSTTGGNQPQHF. The CDR3 DNA reads as TGTGCCAGCAGTACCACAGGGGGGAATCAGCCCCAGCATTTT.

This clonotype turned up a few times. The V call is TRBV7-9, the J call TRBJ2-3, with no clear D. CDR3 length: 16 amino acids. Germline CDR1 SEHNR, CDR2 FQNEAQ (reference sequence). Trimming cost V 0 bases and J 1 base, with 11 bases left between them. CDR3 region: CASSLAAASGTDTQYF. CDR3 nucleotides: TGTGCCAGCAGCTTAGCGGCAGCCAGTGGCACAGATACGCAGTATTTT.

This clonotype has a handful of counts. The rearrangement links TRBV11-2 to TRBJ2-7; D gene uncertain. V gave up 1 base and J gave up 0 bases, with 10 bases separating them. Germline CDR1 reads SGHAT; CDR2 reads FQNNGV. The CDR3 is made up of 15 amino acids. Here the CDR3 DNA reads TGTGCCAGCAGCTTAGGTGGGTCTAGCTCCTACGAGCAGTACTTC. Protein: CASSLGGSSSYEQYF.

This clonotype appeared once. This sequence joins TRBV7-2 and TRBJ1-2, with D tentatively TRBD1 (5 bases). CDR3 length: 14 amino acids. Germline V lookup: CDR1 SGHTA, CDR2 FQGNSA. Trimming left V 5 bases short and J 4 bases short, with 14 bases between. The CDR3 DNA is TGTGCCAGCAGCCCCCAGGGACGGGCCTATGGCTACACCTTC. Protein sequence: CASSPQGRAYGYTF.

This clonotype was found many times. The chain has TRBV7-8 and TRBJ2-2, with 8 bases lining up with TRBD2. Trimming at V came to 7 bases and at J to 6 bases, leaving 10 bases not matched to a gene. CDR3 size: 15 residues. Germline V gives CDR1 SGHVS, CDR2 FQNEAQ. CDR3 protein: CASIPTSAIAGELFF. The CDR3 DNA is TGTGCCAGCATCCCGACTAGCGCGATAGCCGGGGAGCTGTTTTTT.

This clonotype was found many times. The chain employs TRBV6-2 or TRBV6-3 and TRBJ1-1; D unclear. V was cut by 6 bases and J by 2 bases, with 7 bases left in between. The germline V gene has CDR1 MNHEY and CDR2 SVGEGT. The CDR3 totals 12 residues. CDR3 region: CASRDKNTEAFF. As DNA, the CDR3 is TGTGCCAGCAGAGACAAAAACACTGAAGCTTTCTTT.

In this sample, this clonotype turned up a few times. This CDR3 reads CASSPIGGSQGEQFF. DNA for the CDR3: TGTGCCAGCAGCCCTATCGGCGGGAGTCAAGGTGAGCAGTTCTTC. The rearrangement links TRBV14 to TRBJ2-1, with TRBD2 matching over 7 bases. The CDR3 is 15 residues long. CDR1 and CDR2 (germline): SGHDN, FVKESK. Losses at the gene ends were 4 bases for V and 9 bases for J; bases not matched to a gene: 12.

This clonotype has a handful of counts. CDR3 region: CASSPGVAYNEQFF. The CDR3 coding sequence is TGTGCCAGCAGCCCCGGAGTGGCGTACAATGAGCAGTTCTTC. The chain couples TRBV6-8 to TRBJ2-1; D is unclear. V lost 6 bases and J 4 bases, leaving 13 bases between the germline ends. From germline, CDR1 is MNHGY and CDR2 SAAAGT. CDR3 length equals 14 residues.

The rearrangement uses TRBV19 and TRBJ2-4, with TRBD2 matching over 7 bases. The ends lost 4 bases at V and 8 bases at J; junction bases unmatched: 8. Germline CDR1 reads LNHDA; CDR2 reads SQIVND (reference sequence). The CDR3 is made up of 14 amino acids. The CDR3 is CASSKLATGDIQYF. CDR3 nucleotide sequence: TGTGCCAGTAGTAAACTAGCGACTGGGGACATTCAGTACTTC.

The J gene is TRBJ2-2, the V gene TRBV7-3; D gene uncertain. CDR3 length: 17 residues. The germline gives CDR1 SGHTA, CDR2 FQGTGA. The germline V and J ends were trimmed by 0 bases and 0 bases, with 11 bases remaining between them. This CDR3 is CASSLTADLANTGELFF. CDR3 DNA sequence: TGTGCCAGCAGCTTAACCGCAGATCTCGCGAACACCGGGGAGCTGTTTTTT.

The chain employs TRBV20-1 and TRBJ2-3, with a possible D match to TRBD2 (6 bases). The V end was cut by 6 bases, the J end by 2 bases, with 18 bases between. Germline values: CDR1 DFQATT, CDR2 SNEGSKA (reference sequence). The CDR3 extends over 15 amino acids. The CDR3, as DNA: TGCAGTGCCCCCCGACTCGGGAGTATCACAGATACGCAGTATTTT. This sequence encodes CSAPRLGSITDTQYF.

J is TRBJ1-1 and V is TRBV5-1; the match to TRBD1 covers 7 bases. The germline V gene has CDR1 SGHRS and CDR2 YFSETQ. The CDR3 loop spans 15 amino acids. With 4 bases clipped from V and 5 bases from J, the junction kept 11 bases outside the gene matches. The chain's CDR3 is CASSPGTERQTEAFF. The CDR3 coding sequence is TGCGCCAGCAGCCCCGGGACAGAAAGACAGACTGAAGCTTTCTTT. Full variable domain (rest looked up from reference TRBV5-1 and TRBJ1-1): KAGVTQTPRYLIKTRGQQVTLSCSPISGHRSVSWYQQTPGQGLQFLFEYFSETQRNKGNFPGRFSGRQFSNSRSEMNVSTLELGDSALYLCASSPGTERQTEAFFGQGTRLTVV.

This sequence joins TRBV7-9 and TRBJ1-1, with D possibly TRBD1 on 6 matching bases. CDR3 size: 14 residues. The V end was cut by 7 bases, the J end by 3 bases, with 15 bases between. CDR1 is SEHNR, CDR2 FQNEAQ, per germline (reference sequence). The CDR3 loop is CASTSNREDTEAFF. CDR3 bases: TGTGCCAGCACCTCCAACAGGGAGGACACTGAAGCTTTCTTT. Using reference TRBV7-9 and TRBJ1-1 for the parts outside the CDR3, the full variable domain is DTGVSQNPRHKITKRGQNVTFRCDPISEHNRLYWYRQTLGQGPEFLTYFQNEAQLEKSRLLSDRFSAERPKGSFSTLEIQRTEQGDSAMYLCASTSNREDTEAFFGQGTRLTVV.

This clonotype was counted many times. The chain combines TRBV29-1 with TRBJ2-3; TRBD1 might be the D (5 bases). Germline V gene data show CDR1 as SQVTM and CDR2 as ANQGSEA. V was trimmed by 0 bases and J by 1 base, leaving 14 bases between them. This CDR3 has 16 amino acids. In DNA, the CDR3 is TGCAGCGTTGAAGATCAGATTGCCAGGGGCACAGATACGCAGTATTTT. It is translated as CSVEDQIARGTDTQYF.

In its sample, this clonotype was seen a few times. This rearrangement joins TRBV2 to TRBJ2-7; TRBD2 is a possible D gene (7 bases). Between the trimmed V and J ends, which lost 2 bases and 3 bases, there was a span of 17 bases. This CDR3 has 16 residues. In germline, CDR1 is SNHLY, CDR2 FYNNEI. CDR3 sequence: CASSELWGGASYEQYV. CDR3 nucleotide sequence: TGTGCCAGCAGTGAATTATGGGGGGGCGCAAGCTACGAGCAGTACGTC.

This clonotype was counted ten times or more. The chain uses TRBV7-3 and TRBJ2-5; perhaps TRBD1 as D (5 bases). The CDR3 loop spans 12 amino acids. The V end was cut by 5 bases, the J end by 5 bases, with 9 bases between. The germline V gene has CDR1 SGHTA and CDR2 FQGTGA. In DNA form, the CDR3 reads TGTGCCAGCAGCGAAGACAGCGAGACCCAGTACTTC. This encodes CASSEDSETQYF.

Ten or more counts support this clonotype. The V and J genes are TRBV12-3 or TRBV12-4 and TRBJ1-5, with D uncertain. CDR3 length equals 14 residues. Trimming removed 8 bases from V and 2 bases from J, with 13 bases in between. CDR3 sequence (DNA): TGTGCCAGCTGCTCGGGCAATCGCAATCAGCCCCAGCATTTT. Protein product: CASCSGNRNQPQHF.